The rows below give T cell receptor beta chains drawn from one sample of a study of OX40 agonist ivuxolimab in advanced cancers. Clones were sequenced by immunoSEQ multiplex PCR, and TCRdb holds only the in-frame ones, with some missing. The table records over 100,000 clones, around 89% of them present only once. The sample here was CD4+ or CD8+ T cells sorted from blood, taken in a trial of the OX40 agonist ivuxolimab. The receptors here all came from an adult with an advanced solid tumor such as melanoma, head and neck, liver or kidney cancer. CDR3s include the opening cysteine and the closing phenylalanine or tryptophan. The order of the fields is J gene, D gene, clone size, V gene, CDR3 DNA, CDR3 protein. D genes are given only for firm matches. Some rows mark clone size as missing; the rest say once, few, many or name a class of expanded clone.

j_call: TRBJ1-5; d_call: TRBD1; clone_size: .; v_call: TRBV10-3; cdr3_nt: TGTGCCATCAGTGAGCCGGGACAGGGGGGTCAGCCCCAGCATTTT; cdr3_aa: CAISEPGQGGQPQHF
j_call: TRBJ2-7; d_call: .; clone_size: .; v_call: TRBV11-2; cdr3_nt: TGTGCCAGCAGCTTAGCAGGGAGACTAGGGGCTAGGAACGAGCAGTACTTC; cdr3_aa: CASSLAGRLGARNEQYF
j_call: TRBJ1-2; d_call: .; clone_size: .; v_call: TRBV11-2; cdr3_nt: TGTGCCAGCAGCTCCGTAGGACACATCGTCTATGGCTACACCTTC; cdr3_aa: CASSSVGHIVYGYTF
j_call: TRBJ2-1; d_call: TRBD2; clone_size: .; v_call: TRBV5-1; cdr3_nt: TGCGCCAGCAGCCCCACGTCACTAGCGGGGGGAAATTACAATGAGCAGTTCTTC; cdr3_aa: CASSPTSLAGGNYNEQFF
j_call: TRBJ1-2; d_call: .; clone_size: once; v_call: TRBV28; cdr3_nt: TGTGCCAGCAGTTCTACCGGGGTGTATGGCTACACCTTC; cdr3_aa: CASSSTGVYGYTF
j_call: TRBJ2-1; d_call: TRBD2; clone_size: .; v_call: TRBV7-3; cdr3_nt: TGTGCCAGCAGCTTCCGGGACGGGGGGAAGAATGAGCAGTTCTTC; cdr3_aa: CASSFRDGGKNEQFF
j_call: TRBJ1-5; d_call: .; clone_size: .; v_call: TRBV5-4; cdr3_nt: TGTGCCAGCAGCCCCGACAGCAATCAGCCCCAGCATTTT; cdr3_aa: CASSPDSNQPQHF
j_call: TRBJ2-1; d_call: .; clone_size: .; v_call: TRBV11-3; cdr3_nt: TGTGCCAGCAGCTCCGCAGGGGCCGCCTACAATGAGCAGTTCTTC; cdr3_aa: CASSSAGAAYNEQFF
j_call: TRBJ2-3; d_call: .; clone_size: .; v_call: TRBV7-3; cdr3_nt: TGTGCCAGCAGCTTAGGCGGACTGCAGTATTTT; cdr3_aa: CASSLGGLQYF
j_call: TRBJ2-5; d_call: .; clone_size: .; v_call: TRBV6-1; cdr3_nt: TGTGCCAGCAGTGTGGCCGGCGAAGAGACCCAGTACTTC; cdr3_aa: CASSVAGEETQYF
j_call: TRBJ1-2; d_call: .; clone_size: .; v_call: TRBV10-3; cdr3_nt: TGTGCCAACGCTAGGACAGATACAAACTATGGCTACACCTTC; cdr3_aa: CANARTDTNYGYTF
j_call: TRBJ1-4; d_call: .; clone_size: once; v_call: TRBV7-6; cdr3_nt: TGTGCCAGCAGCTCCAGGGGCCTTAATGAAAAACTGTTTTTT; cdr3_aa: CASSSRGLNEKLFF
j_call: TRBJ1-1; d_call: TRBD1; clone_size: .; v_call: TRBV18; cdr3_nt: TGTGCCAGCTCACCCATGGACCAGGGGGCCCGAAACACTGAAGCTTTCTTT; cdr3_aa: CASSPMDQGARNTEAFF
j_call: TRBJ2-1; d_call: .; clone_size: .; v_call: TRBV2; cdr3_nt: TGTGCCAGCAGTGTTGGACGGGACAATGAGCAGTTCTTC; cdr3_aa: CASSVGRDNEQFF
j_call: TRBJ1-6; d_call: .; clone_size: few; v_call: TRBV20-1; cdr3_nt: TGCAGTGCTATCCTTCAGGGTCCCCTCCACTTT; cdr3_aa: CSAILQGPLHF
j_call: TRBJ2-3; d_call: TRBD2; clone_size: .; v_call: TRBV27; cdr3_nt: TGTGCCAGCAGTCCACCCCCGAACAGCGGGGGGACTCTGTATTTT; cdr3_aa: CASSPPPNSGGTLYF
j_call: TRBJ2-7; d_call: .; clone_size: .; v_call: TRBV21-1; cdr3_nt: TGTGCCACCTCGAAGGGGACAACCTACGAGCAGTACTTC; cdr3_aa: CATSKGTTYEQYF
j_call: TRBJ2-7; d_call: TRBD2; clone_size: .; v_call: TRBV7-9; cdr3_nt: TGTGCCAGCAGCTCAGGACTAGCGGGGGCTTGGCAGTACTTC; cdr3_aa: CASSSGLAGAWQYF
j_call: TRBJ2-2; d_call: TRBD2; clone_size: .; v_call: TRBV19; cdr3_nt: TGTGCCAGTAGTACCGACCCGCGGGGGACCACCGGGGAGCTGTTTTTT; cdr3_aa: CASSTDPRGTTGELFF
j_call: TRBJ2-1; d_call: .; clone_size: .; v_call: TRBV28; cdr3_nt: TGTGCCAGCAGTCTTGAGTGGAGTGAGCAGTTCTTC; cdr3_aa: CASSLEWSEQFF
j_call: TRBJ1-2; d_call: .; clone_size: .; v_call: TRBV30; cdr3_nt: TGTGCCTGGAGTGTCGAGAGTGGGGGCTACACCTTC; cdr3_aa: CAWSVESGGYTF
j_call: TRBJ2-1; d_call: TRBD2; clone_size: .; v_call: TRBV4-1; cdr3_nt: TGCGCCAGCAGCTCGCTCTCCAGCGGGGGGCTTAATGAGCAGTTCTTC; cdr3_aa: CASSSLSSGGLNEQFF
j_call: TRBJ1-1; d_call: .; clone_size: .; v_call: TRBV7-9; cdr3_nt: TGTGCCAGCAGCCGGTCAATCTCGGGGAACACTGAAGCTTTCTTT; cdr3_aa: CASSRSISGNTEAFF
j_call: TRBJ2-1; d_call: .; clone_size: .; v_call: TRBV2; cdr3_nt: TGTGCCAGCAGAGAGTCACGATACAATGAGCAGTTCTTC; cdr3_aa: CASRESRYNEQFF
j_call: TRBJ2-5; d_call: .; clone_size: .; v_call: TRBV4-1; cdr3_nt: TGCGCCAGCAGCCAAGTACCGACGAGCGGACTCCGACGCGGGACCCAGTACTTC; cdr3_aa: CASSQVPTSGLRRGTQYF
j_call: TRBJ1-5; d_call: .; clone_size: once; v_call: TRBV7-8; cdr3_nt: TGTGCCAGCAGCTTCCGTATGCAGGGACCAAATCAGCCCCAGCATTTT; cdr3_aa: CASSFRMQGPNQPQHF
j_call: TRBJ2-6; d_call: .; clone_size: .; v_call: TRBV7-2; cdr3_nt: TGTGCCAGCAGTCTCAGCGGAGGGACAGGGGCCAACGTCCTGACTTTC; cdr3_aa: CASSLSGGTGANVLTF
j_call: TRBJ2-7; d_call: .; clone_size: .; v_call: TRBV28; cdr3_nt: TGTGCCAGCAGTTCCGGGACACCCTACGAGCAGTACTTC; cdr3_aa: CASSSGTPYEQYF
j_call: TRBJ2-5; d_call: TRBD1; clone_size: once; v_call: TRBV5-1; cdr3_nt: TGCGCCAGCAGCCGAGAGCCGGGACAGCAAGAGACCCAGTACTTC; cdr3_aa: CASSREPGQQETQYF
j_call: TRBJ1-6; d_call: .; clone_size: .; v_call: TRBV7-6; cdr3_nt: TGTGCCAGCAGCTTAGGGCAGGGCGTGTCACCCCTCCACTTT; cdr3_aa: CASSLGQGVSPLHF
j_call: TRBJ1-6; d_call: TRBD1; clone_size: .; v_call: TRBV9; cdr3_nt: TGTGCCAGCAGCCCTCCCCCAGGGGGCAGGAATTCACCCCTCCACTTT; cdr3_aa: CASSPPPGGRNSPLHF
j_call: TRBJ2-7; d_call: .; clone_size: .; v_call: TRBV11-2; cdr3_nt: TGTGCCAGCAGCTTACGGTCGGACTACGAGCAGTACTTC; cdr3_aa: CASSLRSDYEQYF
j_call: TRBJ1-5; d_call: TRBD1; clone_size: .; v_call: TRBV6-5; cdr3_nt: TGTGCCAGCAGTAAAGGACAGGGATTCAATCAGCCCCAGCATTTT; cdr3_aa: CASSKGQGFNQPQHF
j_call: TRBJ1-2; d_call: TRBD1; clone_size: .; v_call: TRBV7-3; cdr3_nt: TGTGCCAGCAGCCAGAGACAGGGGACCTACACCTTC; cdr3_aa: CASSQRQGTYTF
j_call: TRBJ1-5; d_call: .; clone_size: .; v_call: TRBV6-1; cdr3_nt: TGTGCAATGGGCCAGGGGAATCAGCCCCAGCATTTT; cdr3_aa: CAMGQGNQPQHF
j_call: TRBJ2-5; d_call: .; clone_size: .; v_call: TRBV19; cdr3_nt: TGTGCCAGTAGCAGGTCCCAAGAGACCCAGTACTTC; cdr3_aa: CASSRSQETQYF
j_call: TRBJ2-5; d_call: .; clone_size: .; v_call: TRBV20-1; cdr3_nt: TGCAGTGCCCGGAGTTTAGAGACCCAGTACTTC; cdr3_aa: CSARSLETQYF
j_call: TRBJ1-5; d_call: .; clone_size: .; v_call: TRBV18; cdr3_nt: TGTGCCAGCTCACCAGGAGGGGCCCAGCCCCAGCATTTT; cdr3_aa: CASSPGGAQPQHF
j_call: TRBJ2-1; d_call: TRBD2; clone_size: once; v_call: TRBV18; cdr3_nt: TGTGCCAGCTCACCACCATCGAGCGGGGGGGCCGAGGGTGAGCAGTTCTTC; cdr3_aa: CASSPPSSGGAEGEQFF
j_call: TRBJ2-5; d_call: TRBD1; clone_size: .; v_call: TRBV5-1; cdr3_nt: TGCGCCAGCAGCTTGGCCCCAACAGGGGCGAGGGAGACCCAGTACTTC; cdr3_aa: CASSLAPTGARETQYF
j_call: TRBJ2-7; d_call: .; clone_size: .; v_call: TRBV18; cdr3_nt: TGTGCCAGCGGTGACGCAGCCTACGAGCAGTACTTC; cdr3_aa: CASGDAAYEQYF
j_call: TRBJ1-1; d_call: TRBD1; clone_size: once; v_call: TRBV29-1; cdr3_nt: TGCAGCGTTACCAAGGACAGGTCTGAAGCTTTCTTT; cdr3_aa: CSVTKDRSEAFF
j_call: TRBJ2-5; d_call: .; clone_size: .; v_call: TRBV6-6; cdr3_nt: TGTGCCAGCAGTGCCACTGGGGAGACCCAGTACTTC; cdr3_aa: CASSATGETQYF
j_call: TRBJ1-5; d_call: .; clone_size: .; v_call: TRBV6-5; cdr3_nt: TGTGCCAGCAGTTACGGCGGTAGCAATCAGCCCCAGCATTTT; cdr3_aa: CASSYGGSNQPQHF
j_call: TRBJ2-3; d_call: TRBD1; clone_size: .; v_call: TRBV11-3; cdr3_nt: TGTGCCAGCAGCCCCGGGACAGTGGCTGATACGCAGTATTTT; cdr3_aa: CASSPGTVADTQYF
j_call: TRBJ1-5; d_call: .; clone_size: .; v_call: TRBV10-2; cdr3_nt: TGCGCCAGCTCAGGGGGCAATCAGCCCCAGCATTTT; cdr3_aa: CASSGGNQPQHF
j_call: TRBJ2-5; d_call: TRBD2; clone_size: .; v_call: TRBV28; cdr3_nt: TGTGCCAGCAGCAAGGGACTATTACAAGAGACCCAGTACTTC; cdr3_aa: CASSKGLLQETQYF
j_call: TRBJ2-1; d_call: .; clone_size: .; v_call: TRBV10-3; cdr3_nt: TGTGCCATCAGTGAGCCCACAGGGCCCCTGAGCAATGAGCAGTTCTTC; cdr3_aa: CAISEPTGPLSNEQFF
j_call: TRBJ2-5; d_call: .; clone_size: .; v_call: TRBV18; cdr3_nt: TGTGCCAGCTCACCAAGATATCAAGAGACCCAGTACTTC; cdr3_aa: CASSPRYQETQYF
j_call: TRBJ1-1; d_call: TRBD1; clone_size: .; v_call: TRBV19; cdr3_nt: TGTGCCAGTACCCCCGGGACAGGCATGAACACTGAAGCTTTCTTT; cdr3_aa: CASTPGTGMNTEAFF
j_call: TRBJ2-1; d_call: .; clone_size: .; v_call: TRBV7-3; cdr3_nt: TGTGCCAGCAGCTTAGGCGGGGTAAGCTACAATGAGCAGTTCTTC; cdr3_aa: CASSLGGVSYNEQFF
j_call: TRBJ2-5; d_call: TRBD2; clone_size: .; v_call: TRBV5-1; cdr3_nt: TGCGCCAGCAGCATCGGACTAGCGGGGGCCAAGTACCAAGAGACCCAGTACTTC; cdr3_aa: CASSIGLAGAKYQETQYF
j_call: TRBJ1-4; d_call: .; clone_size: .; v_call: TRBV11-2; cdr3_nt: TGTGCCAGCAGCCCGCGACCCTCTGGGGCTAATGAAAAACTGTTTTTT; cdr3_aa: CASSPRPSGANEKLFF
j_call: TRBJ1-1; d_call: .; clone_size: .; v_call: TRBV11-2; cdr3_nt: TGTGCCAGCAGCTTAGTACAAGTTGGGACTGAAGCTTTCTTT; cdr3_aa: CASSLVQVGTEAFF
j_call: TRBJ2-3; d_call: .; clone_size: .; v_call: TRBV18; cdr3_nt: TGTGCCAGCTCACCACCATCGGACAGAGGCGATACGCAGTATTTT; cdr3_aa: CASSPPSDRGDTQYF